The 16 T cell receptor beta chains below all came from one sample that was sequenced in a study of cytomegalovirus exposure and HLA in healthy donors. Use of 60 Vbeta and 13 Jbeta primers characterized the PCR. The repertoire was sequenced with immunoSEQ multiplex PCR; TCRdb's copy has only in-frame clones and lacks some. The table records about 110,000 clones, around two thirds of them present only once. Sequencing used PBMCs. These receptors were collected from a man over 45 in good health and CMV-seropositive.

The V and J genes are TRBV2 and TRBJ2-2; TRBD1 matches 11 bases. The trim removed 6 bases at V and 4 bases at J, leaving 4 bases unmatched. CDR1 is SNHLY and CDR2 is FYNNEI in the germline V gene. The CDR3 contains 15 residues. The CDR3 region is CASRGGTGGTGELFF. DNA of the CDR3: TGTGCCAGCAGGGGGGGGACAGGGGGCACCGGGGAGCTGTTTTTT.

The chain has TRBV7-9 and TRBJ2-3; TRBD2 might be the D (6 bases). V was shortened by 5 bases and J by 3 bases, with 15 bases between the two germline ends. The V gene's germline CDR1 is SEHNR and CDR2 FQNEAQ (reference sequence). The length of the CDR3 is 15 residues. This chain's CDR3 is CASSTHGGITDTQYF. The DNA of the CDR3 is TGTGCCAGCAGCACCCACGGGGGTATAACAGATACGCAGTATTTT.

This clone appeared once. The chain combines TRBV11-2 with TRBJ2-7; the match to TRBD2 covers 7 bases. This CDR3 is 16 amino acids long. CDR1 is SGHAT and CDR2 is FQNNGV in the germline V gene. V shed 5 bases and J 2 bases; nucleotides not matched to a gene: 12. The CDR3 loop reads CASSPMGGTRTYEQYF. CDR3 sequence (DNA): TGTGCCAGCAGCCCGATGGGGGGGACCCGAACCTACGAGCAGTACTTC.

This clone was recorded only once. The gene calls are TRBV19 and TRBJ1-5; 10 nucleotides align to TRBD1. The CDR3 spans 14 residues. Looked up from germline, CDR1 is LNHDA and CDR2 is SQIVND (reference sequence). V lost 9 bases to trimming and J lost 7 bases; unmatched junction nucleotides: 9. DNA for the CDR3: TGTGCCAGCGGGGGACAGGGGTTGTGGCAGCCCCAGCATTTT. As protein: CASGGQGLWQPQHF.

The rearrangement links TRBV2 to TRBJ2-3, with 9 bases fitting TRBD2. Germline V gene sequence: CDR1 SNHLY, CDR2 FYNNEI. The CDR3 is 15 residues long. V lost 2 bases to trimming and J lost 11 bases; unmatched junction nucleotides: 11. Here the CDR3 DNA reads TGTGCCAGCAGTGAACTGACTAGCGGAGGGAGTGGGCAGTATTTT. The encoded protein is CASSELTSGGSGQYF.

The chain is built from TRBV6-1 and TRBJ2-1, with D unresolved. With 5 bases removed from V and 1 base from J, the gap between germline ends came to 12 bases. In germline, CDR1 is MNHNS, CDR2 SASEGT. The CDR3 runs to 15 residues. CDR3 DNA sequence: TGTGCCAGCAGTCCGACTCCCCATTCCTACAATGAGCAGTTCTTC. Translating it yields CASSPTPHSYNEQFF.

The rearrangement uses TRBV7-3 and TRBJ1-5; D possibly corresponds to TRBD1 (6 bases). The length of the CDR3 is 15 residues. Trimming pared 5 bases from V and 9 bases from J, leaving 20 bases between. The germline gives CDR1 SGHTA, CDR2 FQGTGA. CDR3 amino acids: CASSSVGTPLGPQHF. CDR3 bases: TGTGCCAGCAGCAGTGTCGGGACACCCTTGGGGCCCCAGCATTTT.

In nucleotides, the CDR3 is TGTGCCAGCAGCTTTTCATTCCAGGGGTCCGGGGAGCTGTTTTTT. This sequence encodes CASSFSFQGSGELFF. The chain carries TRBV7-3 and TRBJ2-2; perhaps TRBD1 as D (6 bases). The CDR3 extends over 15 amino acids. CDR1 is SGHTA and CDR2 is FQGTGA in the germline V gene. V lost 3 bases, J lost 6 bases, and 14 bases lay in between.

As concerns this clone: A junction end diverges from the germline sequence, so it may reflect a read error. V gene TRBV29-1 combines with J gene TRBJ2-4; D is unresolved. CDR1 is SQVTM and CDR2 is ANQGSEA in the germline V gene. CDR3 length equals 11 residues. CDR3 nucleotides: TGCAGCGTCACCCTCTACAACAGTCAGTACTTC. Amino acids: CSVTLYNSQYF.

The genes are TRBV11-2 and TRBJ2-7; TRBD1 matches 9 bases. The V gene's germline CDR1 is SGHAT and CDR2 FQNNGV. The CDR3 extends over 16 amino acids. Trimming took 2 bases from V and 7 from J; bases not matched to a gene: 12. CDR3 loop: CASSLFPGQGRGEQYF. The CDR3 DNA follows: TGTGCCAGCAGCTTATTCCCGGGACAGGGTCGAGGGGAGCAGTACTTC.

This clone was seen only a few times. This chain joins TRBV6-1 and TRBJ1-2; D call uncertain. This CDR3 is built from 13 residues. Trimming removed 6 bases at V and 2 bases at J, with 10 bases between. Germline assignment: CDR1 MNHNS and CDR2 SASEGT. The CDR3 nucleotides are TGTGCCAGCAGCCTCCAGATCAACTATGGCTACACCTTC. Its translation is CASSLQINYGYTF.

The rearrangement uses TRBV5-1 and TRBJ1-6; D perhaps matches TRBD1 (5 bases). V was shortened by 1 base and J by 6 bases, with 8 bases between the two germline ends. The germline V gene encodes CDR1 SGHRS and CDR2 YFSETQ. The CDR3 contains 14 residues. CDR3 bases: TGCGCCAGCAGCTTGTGGGGCAGTAATTCACCCCTCCACTTT. It yields the protein CASSLWGSNSPLHF.

This rearrangement joins TRBV4-1 to TRBJ2-7, with no clear D. Deletions cut 1 base from V and 8 bases from J, with 12 bases between. This CDR3 contains 13 residues. CDR1 MGHRA and CDR2 YSYEKL come from the germline V gene. The CDR3 reads CASSQARLGQQYF. CDR3 coding DNA: TGCGCCAGCAGCCAAGCTCGCCTTGGGCAGCAGTACTTC.

This clone was detected only a few times. This chain joins TRBV18 and TRBJ2-7, with D possibly matching TRBD2 (5 bases). The CDR3 spans 13 residues. V dropped 3 bases and J dropped 3 bases, with 9 bases sitting between them. Germline lookup yields CDR1 KGHSH and CDR2 LQKENI. The DNA of the CDR3 is TGTGCCAGCTCACCGACCGGACTCTACGAGCAGTACTTC. Its protein product is CASSPTGLYEQYF.

V and J are TRBV30 and TRBJ2-5; 7 positions agree with TRBD1. V trimming: 1 base; J trimming: 4 bases; junction bases outside the gene matches: 3. The CDR3 covers 13 residues. Germline V CDR1 and CDR2: GTSNPN, SVGIG (reference sequence). The CDR3 DNA is TGTGCCTGGAGTGAGGGACAGTTAGAGACCCAGTACTTC. Its translation is CAWSEGQLETQYF.

The sample holds one count of this clone. The chain combines TRBV12-5 with TRBJ2-1; 9 nucleotides align to TRBD1. The CDR3 has 19 amino acids. Germline V gives CDR1 LGHNT, CDR2 FRNRAP. The V segment lost 0 bases and the J segment 4 bases; nucleotides outside the gene matches: 13. In DNA form, the CDR3 reads TGTGCTAGTGGTTTGGTACGGGAACAGGGGGCCCGTGAATACAATGAGCAGTTCTTC. Translating it yields CASGLVREQGAREYNEQFF.